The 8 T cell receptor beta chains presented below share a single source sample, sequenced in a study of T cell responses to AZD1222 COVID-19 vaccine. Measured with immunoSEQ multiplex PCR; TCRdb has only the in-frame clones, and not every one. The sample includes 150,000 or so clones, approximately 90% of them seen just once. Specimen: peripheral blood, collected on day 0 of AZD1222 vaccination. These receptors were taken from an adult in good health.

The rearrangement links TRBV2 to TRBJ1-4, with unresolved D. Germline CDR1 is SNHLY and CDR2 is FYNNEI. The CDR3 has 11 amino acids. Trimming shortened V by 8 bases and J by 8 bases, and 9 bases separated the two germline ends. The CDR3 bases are TGTGCCAGCGGGCGGAACGAAAAACTGTTTTTT. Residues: CASGRNEKLFF.

In nucleotides, the CDR3 is TGTGCCAGCAGCCACTACGACGGACTAGCGGGAGAATACAATGAGCAGTTCTTC. It translates to CASSHYDGLAGEYNEQFF. This chain uses TRBV7-9 with TRBJ2-1; 13 bases are shared with TRBD2. The CDR3 loop spans 18 amino acids. Germline V gene data show CDR1 as SEHNR and CDR2 as FQNEAQ (reference sequence). With V trimmed by 5 bases and J by 4 bases, 11 bases remained unmatched.

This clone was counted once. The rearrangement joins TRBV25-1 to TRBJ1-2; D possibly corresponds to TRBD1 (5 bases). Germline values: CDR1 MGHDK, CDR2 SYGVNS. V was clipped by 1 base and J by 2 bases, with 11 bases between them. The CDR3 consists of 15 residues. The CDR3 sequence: CASSEWNQGNYGYTF. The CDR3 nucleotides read TGTGCCAGCAGTGAATGGAACCAGGGAAACTATGGCTACACCTTC.

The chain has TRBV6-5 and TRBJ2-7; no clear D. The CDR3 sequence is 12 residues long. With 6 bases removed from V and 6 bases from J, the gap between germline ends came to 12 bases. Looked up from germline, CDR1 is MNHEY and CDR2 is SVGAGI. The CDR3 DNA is TGTGCCAGCAGCCGTACCCCTGGCGAGCAGTACTTC. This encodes CASSRTPGEQYF.

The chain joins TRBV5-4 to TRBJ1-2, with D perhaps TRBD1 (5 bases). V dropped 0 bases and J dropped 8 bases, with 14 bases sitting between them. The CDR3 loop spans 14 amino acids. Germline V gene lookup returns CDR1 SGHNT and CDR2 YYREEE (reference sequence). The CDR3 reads CASSLGGRALGYTF. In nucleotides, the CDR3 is TGTGCCAGCAGCTTGGGTGGCAGGGCTCTAGGCTACACCTTC.

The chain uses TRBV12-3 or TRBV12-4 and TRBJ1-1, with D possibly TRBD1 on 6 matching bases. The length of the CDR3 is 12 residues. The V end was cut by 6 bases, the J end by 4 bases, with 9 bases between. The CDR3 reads CASRRGVTEAFF. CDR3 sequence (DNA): TGTGCCAGCAGGAGGGGGGTCACTGAAGCTTTCTTT.

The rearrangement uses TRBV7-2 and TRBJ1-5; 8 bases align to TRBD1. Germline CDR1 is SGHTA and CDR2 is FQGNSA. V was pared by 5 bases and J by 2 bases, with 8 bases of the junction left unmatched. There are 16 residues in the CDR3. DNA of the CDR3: TGTGCCAGCAGCGCTTGGACAGGGATGGGCAATCAGCCCCAGCATTTT. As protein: CASSAWTGMGNQPQHF.

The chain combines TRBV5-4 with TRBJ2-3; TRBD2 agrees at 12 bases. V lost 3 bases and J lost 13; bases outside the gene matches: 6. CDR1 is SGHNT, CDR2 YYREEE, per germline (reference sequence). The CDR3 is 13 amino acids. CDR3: CASSSPASGREYF. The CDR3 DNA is TGTGCCAGCAGCTCCCCTGCTAGCGGGAGGGAGTATTTT.